A selection of T cell receptor beta chains follows, all from one sample in a study of beta chain features in type 1 diabetes. The repertoire was sequenced with immunoSEQ multiplex PCR; TCRdb's copy has only in-frame clones and lacks some. The sample lists 400,000 to 450,000 clones; approximately 15% were seen once. Sequencing was performed on naive CD4+ T cells from blood. These receptor sequences come from a man aged 25 to 40 in good health. Each CDR3 is given with its conserved first and last residue. The D gene is left open where the match is weak. Clone sizes are given selectively: once, few, many, or a class where the clone is expanded.

>TRBD1|TRBJ2-6|TRBV2|16|-
TGTGCCAGCATTGGGACAGGGGGCTCTGGGGCCAACGTCCTGACTTTC
CASIGTGGSGANVLTF
>-|TRBJ2-5|TRBV20-1|11|-
TGCAGTGCTGGTCTCTCGGAGACCCAGTACTTC
CSAGLSETQYF
>-|TRBJ2-3|TRBV7-6|12|-
TGTGCCAGCAGCTTAAGCCGGGATACGCAGTATTTT
CASSLSRDTQYF
>TRBD2|TRBJ2-4|TRBV27|17|few
TGTGCCAGCAGTTTATTTGGCGGGGGGGTAGCCAAAAACATTCAGTACTTC
CASSLFGGGVAKNIQYF
>-|TRBJ1-2|TRBV6-6|13|once
TGTGCCAGCAGTTACGAAAGCCCCTATGGCTACACCTTC
CASSYESPYGYTF
>-|TRBJ1-1|TRBV4-3|13|-
TGCGCCAGCAGCCAAGATCCTAGACGGTATGCTTTCTTT
CASSQDPRRYAFF
>TRBD2|TRBJ2-1|TRBV7-9|16|few
TGTGCCAGCAGCTTAGCTGGCGGGAGGAGGAGGAATGAGCAGTTCTTC
CASSLAGGRRRNEQFF
>-|TRBJ2-1|TRBV18|13|few
TGTGCCAGCTCACCACTCCAGGAGAGTGAGCAGTTCTTC
CASSPLQESEQFF
>-|TRBJ1-1|TRBV6-5|15|-
TGTGCCAGCAGGCGCGGACGGGAATGGAACACTGAAGCTTTCTTT
CASRRGREWNTEAFF
>TRBD2|TRBJ2-7|TRBV11-2|14|few
TGTGCCAGCAGCAAGCAACTAGCGAGCTACGAGCAGTACTTC
CASSKQLASYEQYF